This TCR beta chain comes out of a study of blood T cell repertoires in COVID-19 (dated by TCRdb to about 2020). Broadly, across the study: Samples from collaborators originated in the United States, Italy and Spain and spanned both the acute and convalescent phases of COVID-19. Deeply sampled blood TCRbeta repertoires from subjects exposed to, actively infected with, or recovered from COVID-19 were included in the dataset. The samples were drawn from two sources: the first 160 participants of the ongoing ImmuneRACE study, and approximately 1,300 subjects contributed by 6 global collaborators. Nearly every sample came with metadata listing a de-identified subject ID, COVID-19 status, age in years and sex. The prospective study material was composed of cDNA or gDNA derived from T cells, B-cell-depleted T cells, or PBMCs. HLA class I and class II types, where available, came from metadata supplied by the sample provider rather than from assay-based typing. The repertoires were released in a freely available public database meant as a resource for research on the immune response to SARS-CoV-2.

One collaborating source in Seattle enrolled patients while the patients were actively infected and followed the patients over time throughout the course of disease. Each collaborating institution followed its own protocols to collect whole blood in K2EDTA tubes. For TCRbeta analysis, collaborator samples were shipped as frozen whole blood, as isolated PBMCs, or as DNA extracted from either sample type. The immunoSEQ Assay, a bias-controlled multiplex PCR, was used to amplify TCRbeta CDR3 regions from genomic DNA. Per the original workflow: The number of nucleated cells in each sample was estimated from the amplification of reference gene primers within the assay. To quantify the absolute abundance of each unique TCRbeta CDR3 rearrangement, sequence reads were collapsed and filtered. For each sample, productive Simpson clonality was calculated by taking the square root of Simpson's diversity index across productive rearrangements. In its TCRdb copy, this immuneACCESS table keeps in-frame sequences only and misses some clones. Where compared with another copy, unresolved V genes explain less than half of these, and the others have no known cause. That table is the source of V, J and clone size, and D and trimming were worked out from the DNA. This sample comprises hundreds of thousands of clones, roughly 90% of them detected only once. The ten top clones hold approximately 3% of the sample.

A word on this clone: Its antigen is currently not known. Base qualities are not provided; no much larger clone lies one nucleotide away.

Study-wide conclusions, independent of this receptor: How much clinical and demographic metadata was included differed by source and by participant, and the metadata was provided uncurated.

The TCR comes from a woman aged 30 to 39 with COVID-19, enrolled during active disease. The sequenced sample consisted of peripheral blood.

The nucleotides are TGTGCCAGTAGTATAGGGACACCTAATAATTCACCCCTCCACTTT. Its protein is CASSIGTPNNSPLHF. Rearrangement joined TRBV19 to TRBJ1-6, with TRBD1 as a weak D call on 5 bases. The CDR3 runs 15 amino acids, cysteine and phenylalanine included. CDR3 DNA only is kept here, 45 bases in frame from base 1. CDR1 LNHDA and CDR2 SQIVND are derived from the germline V gene (reference sequence). Trimming costs V 1 base and J 5 bases, and their ends lie 9 bases apart.